What follows are 16 T cell receptor beta chains derived from one specimen sequenced in a study of vaccination effects on CD4 cells after COVID-19 (dated 2022 in TCRdb). The library was generated by the immunoSEQ multiplex PCR assay. In its TCRdb copy, this immuneACCESS table keeps in-frame sequences only and misses some clones. Where compared with another copy, unresolved V genes explain less than half of these, and the others have no known cause. This sample comprises over 25,000 clones, more than 65% of them detected only once. Jointly, the top ten make up about 20% of the sample. In the ViraFEST assay, PBMC were stimulated with viral peptide pools, and TCR sequencing was then used to find antigen-specific CD4+ T cell clonotypes based on their expansion. After around 10 days of culture, CD4+ T cells were isolated with the EasySep CD4+ T cell isolation kit. None of the healthy vaccine recipients had a prior SARS-CoV-2 infection, which was confirmed by nucleocapsid antibody tests that came back negative both before and after vaccination.

Their antigens are not known. The sequencing used CD4+ T cells from PBMCs cultured with HCoV-NL63 spike peptides, collected before COVID-19 vaccination. The sample's cell subset or site label is to be understood as: HCoV-NL63 spike overlapping peptide pool stimulation. The source of these receptors is a human donor who received a COVID-19 vaccine.

The chain couples TRBV9 to TRBJ2-2, with D tentatively TRBD1 or TRBD2 (5 bases each). The CDR3 has 15 residues. From germline, CDR1 is SGDLS and CDR2 YYNGEE. Trimming took off 0 bases at V and 3 bases at J, with 9 bases between the two ends. CDR3 region: CASSVGGDDTGELFF. CDR3 DNA sequence: TGTGCCAGCAGCGTAGGAGGGGACGACACCGGGGAGCTGTTTTTT.

The rearrangement uses TRBV11-3 and TRBJ2-3; 9 positions agree with TRBD2. V shed 7 bases, J shed 2 bases, and the junction held 10 bases outside the gene matches. The CDR3 length is 16 residues. Germline lookup yields CDR1 SGHNT and CDR2 YENEEA. The CDR3 here is CASTARGGAFTDTQYF. In nucleotides, the CDR3 is TGTGCCAGCACCGCCCGCGGGGGGGCGTTCACAGATACGCAGTATTTT. Based on the CDR3 plus reference TRBV11-3 and TRBJ2-3, the full variable domain is EAGVVQSPRYKIIEKKQPVAFWCNPISGHNTLYWYLQNLGQGPELLIRYENEEAVDDSQLPKDRFSAERLKGVDSTLKIQPAELGDSAVYLCASTARGGAFTDTQYFGPGTRLTVL.

This clone appeared a few times. The chain couples TRBV6-5 to TRBJ1-4; D unclear. The CDR3 sequence is 13 residues long. Between the trimmed V and J ends, which lost 7 bases and 5 bases, there was a span of 11 bases. CDR1 and CDR2 (germline): MNHEY, SVGAGI. The CDR3 DNA is TGTGCCAGCATTAGGTTTCCCAATGAAAAACTGTTTTTT. Protein: CASIRFPNEKLFF.

The chain joins TRBV21-1 to TRBJ2-6; the table names TRBD1, a call not compared with the DNA. TRBV21-1 has pseudogene status. The CDR3 length is 17 residues. CDR3 sequence reads: CASNLDREYSGANVLTF. The CDR3 coding sequence is TGTGCCAGCAACCTCGACAGGGAGTACTCTGGGGCCAACGTCCTGACTTTC.

The V and J genes are TRBV30 and TRBJ1-3; unclear D gene. Germline V gives CDR1 GTSNPN, CDR2 SVGIG (reference sequence). CDR3 length: 15 amino acids. Between the trimmed V and J ends, which lost 2 bases and 1 base, there was a span of 12 bases. In DNA, the CDR3 is TGTGCCTGGAGTCCCCTGGGATTTTCTGGAAACACCATATATTTT. Protein: CAWSPLGFSGNTIYF.

This clone has only a few counts. The chain employs TRBV7-2 and TRBJ1-2; possibly TRBD1 for D (5 bases). Germline V gives CDR1 SGHTA, CDR2 FQGNSA. The CDR3 is 15 residues long. Trimming stripped 3 bases from V and 3 bases from J, with 14 bases between. CDR3 sequence (DNA): TGTGCCAGCAGCTTTCAAGAGGGGTCCCACTATGGCTACACCTTC. Protein: CASSFQEGSHYGYTF. Filled out from reference TRBV7-2 and TRBJ1-2, the complete variable domain reads GAGVSQSPSNKVTEKGKDVELRCDPISGHTALYWYRQSLGQGLEFLIYFQGNSAPDKSGLPSDRFSAERTGGSVSTLTIQRTQQEDSAVYLCASSFQEGSHYGYTFGSGTRLTVV.

Only one count was recorded for this clone. V and J are TRBV19 and TRBJ2-6; possibly TRBD2 for D (6 bases). Germline loops: CDR1 LNHDA, CDR2 SQIVND (reference sequence). The CDR3 spans 19 residues. Trimming took off 3 bases at V and 1 base at J, with 19 bases between the two ends. The CDR3 nucleotides are TGTGCCAGTAGTATTGCGGCGGGGCCGGCCGCTTCTGGGGCCAACGTCCTGACTTTC. It codes for CASSIAAGPAASGANVLTF.

This clone appeared once. The V gene is TRBV28, the J gene TRBJ1-5; D remains unclear. The germline V gene has CDR1 MDHEN and CDR2 SYDVKM. The ends were cut back, 2 bases at V and 6 bases at J, with 8 bases in the middle. CDR3 size: 13 residues. The CDR3 DNA follows: TGTGCCAGCAGTTTAGGGTACAGTCAGCCCCAGCATTTT. Protein: CASSLGYSQPQHF.

This chain joins TRBV5-6 and TRBJ2-7, with D maybe TRBD2 (6 bases). CDR3 length equals 14 residues. CDR1 is SGHDT, CDR2 YYEEEE, per germline. The germline V and J ends were trimmed by 7 bases and 2 bases, with 16 bases remaining between them. CDR3 in amino acids: CASAPWGGAYEQYF. CDR3 sequence (DNA): TGTGCCAGCGCCCCTTGGGGCGGGGCCTACGAGCAGTACTTC.

Only a few counts were recorded for this clone. J is TRBJ1-1 and V is TRBV2; D not certain. Trimming took 4 bases from V and 0 from J, leaving 15 bases between them. Per germline, CDR1 SNHLY and CDR2 FYNNEI. The CDR3 spans 16 residues. CDR3 coding DNA: TGTGCCAGCAGTGGGGGTGTCGGGGAAATGAACACTGAAGCTTTCTTT. Encoded protein: CASSGGVGEMNTEAFF.

The chain joins TRBV6-5 to TRBJ2-3; possible D gene TRBD2, 5 bases. CDR1 and CDR2 from the germline V gene are MNHEY and SVGAGI. V lost 6 bases and J lost 0, with 7 bases in between. This CDR3 is built from 13 residues. This chain's CDR3 is CASRGDSTDTQYF. Here the CDR3 DNA reads TGTGCCAGCAGGGGAGACAGCACAGATACGCAGTATTTT.

The chain links TRBV5-1 to TRBJ2-3, with no clear D. Between the trimmed V and J ends, which lost 1 base and 2 bases, there was a span of 8 bases. This CDR3 comprises 14 residues. Germline lookup yields CDR1 SGHRS and CDR2 YFSETQ. CDR3 nucleotides: TGCGCCAGCAGCTTGAGCAGCCTCACAGATACGCAGTATTTT. Protein product: CASSLSSLTDTQYF.

The chain couples TRBV28 to TRBJ1-2; TRBD1 aligns across 7 bases. This CDR3 contains 15 residues. Germline-derived CDR1 and CDR2 are MDHEN and SYDVKM. The junction had 6 bases not matched to a gene; V was cut back by 5 bases and J by 0 bases. DNA for the CDR3: TGTGCCAGCAGTCCTCACGACAGGGCTAACTATGGCTACACCTTC. Translating it yields CASSPHDRANYGYTF.

V and J are TRBV29-1 and TRBJ1-5; 9 bases line up with TRBD1. The ends lost 6 bases at V and 6 bases at J; junction bases unmatched: 6. The CDR3 is 13 residues long. CDR1 is SQVTM and CDR2 is ANQGSEA in the germline V gene. CDR3 sequence (DNA): TGCAGCGTCATACAGGGGGCAGGTCAGCCCCAGCATTTT. This codes for CSVIQGAGQPQHF.

A few counts support this clone. This rearrangement joins TRBV28 to TRBJ1-3; a possible D gene is TRBD1 (5 bases). This CDR3 has 14 amino acids. Between the trimmed V and J ends, which lost 5 bases and 6 bases, there was a span of 14 bases. Germline lookup yields CDR1 MDHEN and CDR2 SYDVKM. The CDR3 DNA is TGTGCCAGCAGTCCCTCGGGGGGAACAAACACCATATATTTT. This encodes CASSPSGGTNTIYF.

This clone was recorded a few times. This chain connects TRBV28 to TRBJ1-5; D is uncertain. The CDR3 consists of 15 residues. Trimming cost V 3 bases and J 4 bases, with 13 bases left between them. In germline, CDR1 is MDHEN, CDR2 SYDVKM. This CDR3 reads CASSLYRTGNQPQHF. CDR3 nucleotides: TGTGCCAGCAGTTTGTACCGGACGGGTAATCAGCCCCAGCATTTT.